This TCR beta chain was sequenced during a study of cytomegalovirus exposure and HLA in healthy donors. As for the study in general: Unique TCRs from HLA-typed donors, 65 million to 85 million of them, were held in an early data release. Study-level findings and limits: For most subjects, TCR beta sequences were reported to predict HLA-A and HLA-B alleles with accuracy.

The PCR used 60 Vbeta and 13 Jbeta primers. Method: immunoSEQ multiplex PCR; TCRdb's copy keeps in-frame clones and lacks some. Of over 150,000 clones in the sample, around 68% were seen once. This clone is a singleton in its sample. Its specificity is unknown. Every donor was a healthy person donating bone marrow. V was shortened by 0 bases and J by 11 bases, with 13 bases between the two germline ends. Germline V gives CDR1 MGHRA, CDR2 YSYEKL. CDR3 length: 13 residues. Sequencing input: PBMCs. The chain joins TRBV4-1 to TRBJ2-5, with D possibly TRBD2 on 5 matching bases. The origin of this receptor is a woman in her forties in good health and CMV-seropositive. This chain's CDR3 is CASSQEIDGEQYF. CDR3 nucleotide sequence: TGCGCCAGCAGCCAAGAAATCGACGGGGAGCAGTACTTC.